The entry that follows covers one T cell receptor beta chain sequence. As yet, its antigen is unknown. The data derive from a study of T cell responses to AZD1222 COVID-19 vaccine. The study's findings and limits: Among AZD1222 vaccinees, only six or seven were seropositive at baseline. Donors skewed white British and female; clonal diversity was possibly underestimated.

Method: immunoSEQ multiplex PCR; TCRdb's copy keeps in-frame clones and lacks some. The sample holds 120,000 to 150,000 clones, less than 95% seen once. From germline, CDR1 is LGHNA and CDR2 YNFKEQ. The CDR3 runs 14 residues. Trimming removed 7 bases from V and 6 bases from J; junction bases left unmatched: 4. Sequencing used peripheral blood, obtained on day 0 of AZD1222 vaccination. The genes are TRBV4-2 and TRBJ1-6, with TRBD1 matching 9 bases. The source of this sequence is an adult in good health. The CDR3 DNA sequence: TGTGCCAGCACCCCGACAGGGGGTAATTCACCCCTCCACTTT. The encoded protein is CASTPTGGNSPLHF.